One and the same sample provided the 25 T cell receptor beta chains below, sequenced in a study of shared clonotypes between healthy human individuals. Repertoires were generated with immunoSEQ multiplex PCR, while TCRdb's copy carries only in-frame clones and drops some. The table has some 470,000 clones, 76% seen once. Source material: PBMCs. The source of these receptors is a woman aged 40 to 50 in good health. Some clones in this sample may be carry-over from other donors' samples.

The chain employs TRBV25-1 and TRBJ2-3; 9 bases align to TRBD2. The germline V gene has CDR1 MGHDK and CDR2 SYGVNS. After removal of 1 base from V and 4 bases from J, the junction contained 6 bases not matched to a gene. CDR3 length equals 16 residues. The CDR3 DNA follows: TGTGCCAGCAGTGAATTTGGGACTAGCAGCGCAGATACGCAGTATTTT. Translation: CASSEFGTSSADTQYF.

This clone has just one count. V and J are TRBV18 and TRBJ1-1; D possibly corresponds to TRBD1 (5 bases). Germline values: CDR1 KGHSH, CDR2 LQKENI. Trimming removed 0 bases at V and 3 bases at J, with 11 bases between. The CDR3 contains 15 residues. In nucleotides, the CDR3 is TGTGCCAGCTCACCACCCTTAGGGGAGGACACTGAAGCTTTCTTT. Translating it yields CASSPPLGEDTEAFF.

A single count supports this clone. The gene calls are TRBV5-4 and TRBJ2-5, with 9 positions matching TRBD1. Germline V lookup: CDR1 SGHNT, CDR2 YYREEE (reference sequence). Trimming removed 4 bases from V and 5 bases from J; junction bases left unmatched: 9. The CDR3 covers 15 residues. CDR3 in amino acids: CASSVLGTGSETQYF. CDR3 bases: TGTGCCAGCAGCGTATTGGGGACAGGGTCGGAGACCCAGTACTTC. The full variable domain, with the rest looked up from reference TRBV5-4 and TRBJ2-5, is ETGVTQSPTHLIKTRGQQVTLRCSSQSGHNTVSWYQQALGQGPQFIFQYYREEENGRGNFPPRFSGLQFPNYSSELNVNALELDDSALYLCASSVLGTGSETQYFGPGTRLLVL.

The rearrangement uses TRBV11-1 and TRBJ2-7; D is uncertain. Germline loops: CDR1 SGHAT, CDR2 FQDESV (reference sequence). The germline V and J ends were trimmed by 5 bases and 6 bases, with 17 bases remaining between them. This CDR3 is 14 amino acids long. CDR3 amino acids: CASSQDFGISEQYF. CDR3 nucleotide sequence: TGTGCCAGCAGCCAAGACTTTGGAATTTCCGAGCAGTACTTC.

This clone has more than one count but fewer than ten. The CDR3, as DNA: TGCGCCAGCAGCCCGAGGACTACCGCCTACGAGCAGTACTTC. Protein: CASSPRTTAYEQYF. This sequence joins TRBV5-1 and TRBJ2-7, with a tentative D call TRBD2 (6 bases). Trimming stripped 4 bases from V and 2 bases from J, with 13 bases between. This CDR3 spans 14 amino acids. Per germline, CDR1 SGHRS and CDR2 YFSETQ.

V and J are TRBV19 and TRBJ2-5; D remains ambiguous. This CDR3 has 15 amino acids. Germline V CDR1 and CDR2: LNHDA, SQIVND (reference sequence). V was shortened by 1 base and J by 2 bases, with 11 bases between the two germline ends. The CDR3 coding sequence is TGTGCCAGTAGTATAGGCGCGGCGGATCAAGAGACCCAGTACTTC. It specifies CASSIGAADQETQYF.

This clone was found a few times. This rearrangement joins TRBV30 to TRBJ2-5; D is unclear. The CDR3 has 13 residues. V was cut by 2 bases and J by 13 bases, with 20 bases left in between. CDR1 and CDR2 (germline): GTSNPN, SVGIG (reference sequence). In DNA form, the CDR3 reads TGTGCCTGGAGTATGCCGGCGGAGCCGTTTGCGTACTTC. It specifies CAWSMPAEPFAYF.

The CDR3 sequence is CASSQARTGVGYTF. CDR3 DNA sequence: TGTGCCAGCAGCCAAGCCCGGACAGGGGTCGGCTACACCTTC. This chain links TRBV14 with TRBJ1-2; 9 bases fit TRBD1. The junction had 5 bases not matched to a gene; V was cut back by 1 base and J by 8 bases. The CDR3 length is 14 residues. In germline, CDR1 is SGHDN, CDR2 FVKESK.

This clone was seen just once. This rearrangement joins TRBV2 to TRBJ2-7; D is perhaps TRBD1 (6 bases). The ends were cut back, 3 bases at V and 1 base at J, with 13 bases in the middle. Germline V gene sequence: CDR1 SNHLY, CDR2 FYNNEI. The CDR3 is 15 amino acids. Written as DNA, the CDR3 is TGTGCCAGCAGTGATTTTCCTAGGGGGTCCTACGAGCAGTACTTC. It yields the protein CASSDFPRGSYEQYF.

In its sample, this clone was seen a few times. J is TRBJ1-5 and V is TRBV28, with TRBD1 matching over 7 bases. V dropped 0 bases and J dropped 0; count of bases not matched to a gene: 2. The CDR3 length is 16 residues. The germline V gene has CDR1 MDHEN and CDR2 SYDVKM. The DNA for the CDR3 is TGTGCCAGCAGTTTATGGACAGGGTATAGCAATCAGCCCCAGCATTTT. Its translation is CASSLWTGYSNQPQHF.

This clone was seen more than once but under ten times. CDR3 nucleotides: TGTGCCAGTGCCGGGACAACGAACACCGGGGAGCTGTTTTTT. Its translation is CASAGTTNTGELFF. V and J are TRBV19 and TRBJ2-2, with TRBD1 as a possible D gene (6 bases). The V end lost 8 bases, the J end lost 0 bases, and 10 bases lay between the germline ends. This CDR3 is built from 14 residues. The germline CDR1 and CDR2 sequences are LNHDA and SQIVND (reference sequence).

The V and J genes are TRBV9 and TRBJ2-7, with TRBD1 matching 9 bases. From germline, CDR1 is SGDLS and CDR2 YYNGEE. The CDR3 is 14 residues long. Trimming at V came to 4 bases and at J to 3 bases, leaving 5 bases not matched to a gene. The CDR3 DNA is TGTGCCAGCAGCACCACAGGGGGCGACTACGAGCAGTACTTC. This codes for CASSTTGGDYEQYF.

As for this clone: The junction departs from germline at one end; a sequencing error may be responsible. The V call is TRBV10-3, the J call TRBJ2-1; D call uncertain. Germline values: CDR1 ENHRY, CDR2 SYGVKD. The CDR3 has 12 residues. CDR3 sequence: CATSQGLDEQFF. As DNA, the CDR3 is TGTGCCACCAGTCAAGGCTTGGATGAGCAGTTCTTC.

CDR3 loop: CASSLHPSLYEQFF. CDR3 DNA: TGTGCCAGCAGCTTACACCCCTCCCTCTATGAGCAGTTCTTC. The chain employs TRBV7-2 and TRBJ2-1, with D uncertain. The CDR3 consists of 14 residues. Germline loops: CDR1 SGHTA, CDR2 FQGNSA. Between the trimmed V and J ends, which lost 2 bases and 8 bases, there was a span of 13 bases.

The chain has TRBV7-2 and TRBJ2-1; D is ambiguous. Looked up from germline, CDR1 is SGHTA and CDR2 is FQGNSA. The V and J ends lost 5 bases and 11 bases respectively, with 13 bases between them. This CDR3 is built from 12 residues. The CDR3 loop reads CASSESQSKQFF. In DNA form, the CDR3 reads TGTGCCAGCAGCGAGTCACAGAGTAAGCAGTTCTTC.

CDR3 in DNA: TGTGCCAGCAGCCCTCAGCCCCAGGAGACCCAGTACTTC. Protein product: CASSPQPQETQYF. The chain is built from TRBV6-5 and TRBJ2-5; D gene ambiguous. Germline V lookup: CDR1 MNHEY, CDR2 SVGAGI. This CDR3 contains 13 residues. V was shortened by 6 bases and J by 5 bases, with 13 bases between the two germline ends.

The chain employs TRBV4-2 and TRBJ1-6, with a tentative D call TRBD1 (6 bases). Germline V gene data show CDR1 as LGHNA and CDR2 as YNFKEQ. Deletions cut 1 base from V and 10 bases from J, with 14 bases between. The CDR3 loop spans 15 amino acids. The CDR3 sequence: CASSQAGQGRSPLHF. The CDR3 coding sequence is TGTGCCAGCAGCCAAGCAGGGCAGGGGAGGTCACCCCTCCACTTT.

The V and J genes are TRBV5-1 and TRBJ1-2, with 7 nucleotides matching TRBD1. From germline, CDR1 is SGHRS and CDR2 YFSETQ. The CDR3 spans 14 residues. With 0 bases clipped from V and 7 bases from J, the junction kept 6 bases outside the gene matches. CDR3 nucleotides: TGCGCCAGCAGCTTGGGACAGGGTAATCGTGGCTACACCTTC. Amino acids: CASSLGQGNRGYTF.

This sequence joins TRBV7-9 and TRBJ2-1, with 8 bases aligning to TRBD2. Trimming at V came to 0 bases and at J to 1 base, leaving 5 bases not matched to a gene. This CDR3 contains 17 residues. Per the germline V gene, CDR1 is SEHNR and CDR2 is FQNEAQ (reference sequence). The CDR3 region has the DNA TGTGCCAGCAGCTTAGCGGCGGCTAGCGGGTCCTACAATGAGCAGTTCTTC. Translation: CASSLAAASGSYNEQFF.

V gene TRBV15 combines with J gene TRBJ2-3, with D perhaps matching TRBD1 (6 bases). The CDR3 has 17 residues. Germline CDR1 and CDR2: LNHNV and YYDKDF (reference sequence). V lost 2 bases and J 6 bases, leaving 21 bases between the germline ends. Here the CDR3 DNA reads TGTGCCACCAGCAGACCAGGGGACCACTATTTCGGCGATACGCAGTATTTT. Translating gives CATSRPGDHYFGDTQYF.

The chain is built from TRBV29-1 and TRBJ1-4; D unresolved. This CDR3 comprises 13 residues. With 6 bases removed from V and 2 bases from J, the gap between germline ends came to 10 bases. Germline lookup yields CDR1 SQVTM and CDR2 ANQGSEA. The CDR3 DNA follows: TGCAGCGTCCTAATAGAGACTAATGAAAAACTGTTTTTT. Protein: CSVLIETNEKLFF.

This clone was recorded once. The rearrangement joins TRBV28 to TRBJ2-1; 7 bases agree with TRBD2. The J segment lost 4 bases and the V segment lost 11 bases, leaving 8 bases of the junction unmatched. CDR3 length: 13 amino acids. The germline V gene encodes CDR1 MDHEN and CDR2 SYDVKM. The CDR3 loop is CAGGAGLYNEQFF. In DNA, the CDR3 is TGTGCCGGCGGAGCGGGGCTATACAATGAGCAGTTCTTC.

For the CDR3, the DNA is TGTGCCAGCCCAGGTCGCGGTGAGAACACTGAAGCTTTCTTT. This sequence encodes CASPGRGENTEAFF. The chain carries TRBV28 and TRBJ1-1; D unclear. This CDR3 spans 14 amino acids. Trimming shortened V by 8 bases and J by 1 base, and 14 bases separated the two germline ends. Looked up from germline, CDR1 is MDHEN and CDR2 is SYDVKM.

This chain joins TRBV7-8 and TRBJ2-2; D is undetermined. Trimming took off 3 bases at V and 1 base at J, with 3 bases between the two ends. In germline, CDR1 is SGHVS, CDR2 FQNEAQ. This CDR3 has 13 amino acids. CDR3 coding DNA: TGTGCCAGCAGCTTTAGGAACACCGGGGAGCTGTTTTTT. Translating gives CASSFRNTGELFF.

The rearrangement links TRBV28 to TRBJ1-4; D is unclear. The V and J ends lost 1 base and 6 bases respectively, with 3 bases between them. The CDR3 has 12 residues. In germline, CDR1 is MDHEN, CDR2 SYDVKM. CDR3 bases: TGTGCCAGCAGTTTATTTTATGAAAAACTGTTTTTT. Its translation: CASSLFYEKLFF.